The clone carrying this T cell receptor (beta chain) appeared a single time. Its matching antigen is unknown. CDR1 is SEHNR and CDR2 is FQNEAQ in the germline V gene (reference sequence). The CDR3 is made up of 17 amino acids. The ends were cut back, 4 bases at V and 1 base at J, with 17 bases in the middle. This record comes from a study of cytomegalovirus exposure and HLA in healthy donors. Study-wide results and caveats: Researchers reported in a later analysis that a missense DCLRE1C variant was tied to TCR beta V- and J-gene trimming.

This PCR relied on a set of 60 Vbeta primers and 13 Jbeta primers. Some clones are missing from TCRdb's copy, which holds only in-frame ones; the method was immunoSEQ multiplex PCR. There are about 140,000 clones in the sample; 82% occur only once, and roughly 7.7% lies in the top ten. This chain uses TRBV7-9 with TRBJ1-3, with D possibly TRBD1 on 5 matching bases. The sequence derives from a woman between 50 and 59 years old in good health and CMV-seropositive. Sequenced sample: PBMCs. The CDR3, as DNA: TGTGCCAGCAGCTCCGGTGGACACGATATATCTGGAAACACCATATATTTT. Translating gives CASSSGGHDISGNTIYF.